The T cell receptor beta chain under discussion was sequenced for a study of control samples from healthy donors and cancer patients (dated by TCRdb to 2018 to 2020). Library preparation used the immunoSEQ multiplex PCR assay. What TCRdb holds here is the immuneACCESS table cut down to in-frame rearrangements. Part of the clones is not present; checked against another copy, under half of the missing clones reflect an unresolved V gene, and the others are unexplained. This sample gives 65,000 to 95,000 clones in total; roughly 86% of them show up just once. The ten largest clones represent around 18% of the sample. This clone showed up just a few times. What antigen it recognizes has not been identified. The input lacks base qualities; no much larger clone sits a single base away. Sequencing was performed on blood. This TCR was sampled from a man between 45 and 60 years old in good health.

DNA sequence: TGTGCCAGCAGTGAATTGTCAGGGGTGGGAAACACTGAAGCTTTCTTT. This encodes CASSELSGVGNTEAFF. In this chain, TRBV6-1 is recombined with TRBJ1-1, and the D gene may be TRBD1, 6 bases matching. V is clipped by 2 bases and J by 2 bases, and the sequence between their germline boundaries is 15 bases long. There are 16 amino acids in the CDR3, from cysteine to phenylalanine inclusive. The only DNA kept is the CDR3, 48 bases in frame from the first base. For CDR1 and CDR2, the germline V gene lists MNHNS and SASEGT.